This TCR beta chain was captured in a study of vaccination effects on CD4 cells after COVID-19. Whole-study findings and limits: Nearly all vaccine-induced clones in healthy recipients recognized only SARS-CoV-2.

In the ViraFEST assay, antigen-specific CD4+ clonotypes were identified by expansion after peptide-pool stimulation. The authors isolated CD4+ T cells after around nine days of culture. Absence of prior SARS-CoV-2 infection characterized the vaccine recipients, who showed negative nucleocapsid antibodies. Each culture well received about 1.8 million PBMC. These cells were then cultured in IMDM with 9.5 to 10 IU/ml IL-2 and about 9.9 ug/ml peptides. Half-medium exchanges with IL-2 medium took place on days 3 and 7. The method was immunoSEQ multiplex PCR; TCRdb's version includes in-frame clones alone and lacks a portion of them. The sample lists tens of thousands of clones, approximately 79% occurring once. As regards this clone: Antigen: not known.

The receptor's source is a human donor who received a COVID-19 vaccine. Sequenced here: CD4+ T cells from PBMCs cultured with HCoV-OC43 spike peptides, sampled before COVID-19 vaccination. This sample's subset: HCoV-OC43 spike overlapping peptide pool stimulation.

The CDR3: CASSFDMNSPLHF. The CDR3 DNA reads as TGCGCCAGCAGCTTCGATATGAATTCACCCCTCCACTTT. The chain combines TRBV5-1 with TRBJ1-6; no clear D. Germline V gene lookup returns CDR1 SGHRS and CDR2 YFSETQ. With 2 bases removed from V and 7 bases from J, the gap between germline ends came to 7 bases. This CDR3 region has 13 residues.